The 2 T cell receptor beta chains below come from one sample, sequenced in a study of persistence of HIV-infected CD4 T cells. Overlapping HIV-1 Gag 15-mer peptides at approximately 1 ug per peptide per mL were used. Memory cells lacking CD40L and CD69 with high CD45RO were sorted. Their antigens are not known. Sequencing used immunoSEQ version 4 in survey mode. Profiling relied on immunoSEQ multiplex PCR, and the TCRdb table lists in-frame clones only, not all of them. The top ten clones hold more than 1.5% of a sample with tens of thousands of clones, about 77% of them seen once. The sequencing used CD4+ T cells sorted from PBMCs after approximately 20-hour stimulation, collected from a patient who received antiretroviral therapy. The source of these receptors is an adult man with HIV who was CMV-seropositive.

The chain couples TRBV19 to TRBJ2-3; no firm D call. V was shortened by 3 bases and J by 4 bases, with 11 bases between the two germline ends. The CDR3 consists of 14 residues. The germline CDR1 and CDR2 sequences are LNHDA and SQIVND (reference sequence). CDR3: CASSISRSADTQYF. Written as DNA, the CDR3 is TGTGCCAGTAGTATCTCCCGGAGTGCAGATACGCAGTATTTT.

This clone was picked up a small number of times. The CDR3 nucleotides are TGTGCCAGCAATGGAGGTGTTCCCTATCAGCCCCAGCATTTT. Its translation: CASNGGVPYQPQHF. The chain has TRBV25-1 and TRBJ1-5, with D hard to call. From germline, CDR1 is MGHDK and CDR2 SYGVNS. The CDR3 sequence is 14 residues long. Trimming took off 7 bases at V and 5 bases at J, with 15 bases between the two ends.